This passage covers 10 T cell receptor beta chains from one sample sequenced in a study of blood T cell repertoires in COVID-19. The assay was immunoSEQ multiplex PCR, and TCRdb's table has in-frame clones only and misses some. This table holds some 170,000 clones, around 90% found once. The sample comprised peripheral blood. Receptor source: a woman aged 45-59 years with acute or convalescent COVID-19.

Written as DNA, the CDR3 is TGTGCCAGCAACTCCGACAGCTTCTATGGCTACACCTTC. As protein: CASNSDSFYGYTF. V gene TRBV12-3 or TRBV12-4 combines with J gene TRBJ1-2, with D perhaps TRBD1 (5 bases). The CDR3 is 13 residues long. Trimming cost V 7 bases and J 4 bases, with 13 bases left between them.

The chain carries TRBV29-1 and TRBJ2-1; 15 nucleotides line up with TRBD2. Germline trimming cut 5 bases from V and 0 bases from J; bases unmatched to any gene: 5. There are 17 residues in the CDR3. Germline V gene sequence: CDR1 SQVTM, CDR2 ANQGSEA. CDR3 sequence (DNA): TGCAGCGTTCCGGGACTAGCGGGAGGATTCTCCTACAATGAGCAGTTCTTC. This sequence encodes CSVPGLAGGFSYNEQFF.

This chain joins TRBV23-1 and TRBJ2-3; 8 positions match TRBD1. TRBV23-1 is assigned to the ORF class and has an uncertain function. The CDR3 is 17 amino acids. The V segment lost 1 base and the J segment 3 bases; nucleotides outside the gene matches: 9. The CDR3 spells CASSQLADRAFTDTQYF. The CDR3 DNA is TGCGCCAGCAGTCAATTGGCGGACAGGGCTTTTACAGATACGCAGTATTTT.

This clone was detected only a few times. The V call is TRBV2, the J call TRBJ2-7; the match to TRBD1 covers 8 bases. Germline V gives CDR1 SNHLY, CDR2 FYNNEI. The CDR3 runs to 15 residues. J was trimmed by 6 bases and V by 2 bases; bases with no gene match: 9. The CDR3 sequence is CASSESAGGWSEQYF. In nucleotides, the CDR3 is TGTGCCAGCAGTGAATCGGCAGGGGGCTGGAGCGAGCAGTACTTC.

V is TRBV7-2 and J is TRBJ2-3; the D gene is possibly TRBD1 (6 bases). This CDR3 spans 16 amino acids. Germline values: CDR1 SGHTA, CDR2 FQGNSA. V lost 0 bases and J 2 bases, leaving 12 bases between the germline ends. CDR3 coding DNA: TGTGCCAGCAGCTTAGCGTCCAGGGGTAACACAGATACGCAGTATTTT. Protein sequence: CASSLASRGNTDTQYF.

The chain joins TRBV2 to TRBJ2-1; a weak D match, TRBD2 (6 bases). V lost 6 bases to trimming and J lost 8 bases, with 8 bases between them. This CDR3 region has 11 residues. From germline, CDR1 is SNHLY and CDR2 FYNNEI. CDR3 DNA: TGTGCCAGCAGGGACTATGATGAGCAGTTCTTC. Translating it yields CASRDYDEQFF.

The V call is TRBV4-2, the J call TRBJ1-1; tentative D call: TRBD1 (5 bases). There are 15 residues in the CDR3. From germline, CDR1 is LGHNA and CDR2 YNFKEQ. The V gene lost 2 bases and the J gene lost 1 base, with 11 bases spanning the gap. CDR3 nucleotide sequence: TGTGCCAGCAGCCAAATAAGGGGTGGGAACACTGAAGCTTTCTTT. Encoded protein: CASSQIRGGNTEAFF.

J is TRBJ1-2 and V is TRBV20-1, with a tentative D call TRBD1 (6 bases). The germline V gene has CDR1 DFQATT and CDR2 SNEGSKA (reference sequence). CDR3 length: 10 residues. V lost 2 bases to trimming and J lost 10 bases, with 8 bases between them. CDR3: CSARKGDYTF. The CDR3, as DNA: TGCAGTGCTAGAAAGGGGGACTACACCTTC.

The J gene is TRBJ2-7, the V gene TRBV5-4, with TRBD2 matching over 8 bases. J was trimmed by 9 bases and V by 4 bases; bases with no gene match: 12. This CDR3 region has 14 residues. Germline V CDR1 and CDR2: SGHNT, YYREEE (reference sequence). The CDR3 nucleotides read TGTGCCAGCAGCCCGACTAGCGCTCCTCTTGCGCAGTACTTC. This translates into CASSPTSAPLAQYF.

The chain employs TRBV4-3 and TRBJ1-1; maybe TRBD1 (6 bases). The germline V gene encodes CDR1 LGHNA and CDR2 YSLEER. CDR3 length equals 16 residues. V dropped 0 bases and J dropped 5 bases, with 16 bases sitting between them. CDR3: CASSQDTGRLGTEAFF. CDR3 DNA: TGCGCCAGCAGCCAAGACACAGGGCGATTAGGGACTGAAGCTTTCTTT.